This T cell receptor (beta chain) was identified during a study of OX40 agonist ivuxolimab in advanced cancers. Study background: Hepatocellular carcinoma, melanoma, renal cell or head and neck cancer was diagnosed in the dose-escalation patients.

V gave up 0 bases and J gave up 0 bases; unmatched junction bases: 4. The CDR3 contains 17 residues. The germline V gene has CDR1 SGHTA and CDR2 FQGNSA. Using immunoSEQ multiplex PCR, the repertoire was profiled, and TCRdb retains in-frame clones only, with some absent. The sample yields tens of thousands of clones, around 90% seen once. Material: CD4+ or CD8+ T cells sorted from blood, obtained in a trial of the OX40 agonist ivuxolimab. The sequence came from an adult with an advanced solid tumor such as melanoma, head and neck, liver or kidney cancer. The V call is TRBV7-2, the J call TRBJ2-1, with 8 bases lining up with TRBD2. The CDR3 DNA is TGTGCCAGCAGCTTAGCGGCTAGCGGGTTCTCCTACAATGAGCAGTTCTTC. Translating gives CASSLAASGFSYNEQFF. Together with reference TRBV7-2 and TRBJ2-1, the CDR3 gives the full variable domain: GAGVSQSPSNKVTEKGKDVELRCDPISGHTALYWYRQSLGQGLEFLIYFQGNSAPDKSGLPSDRFSAERTGGSVSTLTIQRTQQEDSAVYLCASSLAASGFSYNEQFFGPGTRLTVL.